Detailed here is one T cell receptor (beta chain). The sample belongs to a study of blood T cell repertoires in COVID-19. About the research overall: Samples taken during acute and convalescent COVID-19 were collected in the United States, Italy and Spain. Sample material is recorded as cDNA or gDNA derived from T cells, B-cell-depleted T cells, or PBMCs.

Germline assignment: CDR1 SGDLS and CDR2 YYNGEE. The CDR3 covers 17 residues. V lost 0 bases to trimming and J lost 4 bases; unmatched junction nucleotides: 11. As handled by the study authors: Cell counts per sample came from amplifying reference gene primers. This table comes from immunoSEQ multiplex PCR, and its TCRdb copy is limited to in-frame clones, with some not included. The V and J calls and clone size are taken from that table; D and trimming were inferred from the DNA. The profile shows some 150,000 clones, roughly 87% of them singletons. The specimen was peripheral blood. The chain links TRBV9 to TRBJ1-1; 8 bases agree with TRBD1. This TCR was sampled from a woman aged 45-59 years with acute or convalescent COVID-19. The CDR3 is CASSVAGSRGRVTEAFF. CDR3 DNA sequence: TGTGCCAGCAGCGTAGCGGGGAGCAGGGGGCGTGTCACTGAAGCTTTCTTT. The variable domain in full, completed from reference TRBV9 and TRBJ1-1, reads DSGVTQTPKHLITATGQRVTLRCSPRSGDLSVYWYQQSLDQGLQFLIQYYNGEERAKGNILERFSAQQFPDLHSELNLSSLELGDSALYFCASSVAGSRGRVTEAFFGQGTRLTVV.